This is a list of T cell receptor beta chains from one sample in a study of graft-versus-host responses after intestinal transplantation. Their antigen targets remain unknown. Method: immunoSEQ multiplex PCR; TCRdb's copy keeps in-frame clones and lacks some. Among around 100,000 clones listed, 93% were seen once. The specimen was unstimulated CD8+ T cells sorted from spleen or lymph node cells, collected before intestinal transplant. These receptors came from a human donor who received an intestinal transplant. Both conserved end residues are part of each CDR3. The order of the fields is J gene, D gene, clone size, V gene, CDR3 protein, CDR3 DNA. The D gene is left open where the match is weak. Clone size is not always given. Where it is, it says once, few, many or a class for expanded clones.

j_call: TRBJ2-2
d_call: NA
clone_size: NA
v_call: TRBV6-5
cdr3_aa: CASSDNKLTGELFF
cdr3_nt: TGTGCCAGCAGCGACAACAAATTGACCGGGGAGCTGTTTTTT

j_call: TRBJ2-1
d_call: NA
clone_size: NA
v_call: TRBV5-6
cdr3_aa: CASSLLMGSSYNEQFF
cdr3_nt: TGTGCCAGCAGCTTGTTGATGGGGAGCTCCTACAATGAGCAGTTCTTC

j_call: TRBJ2-1
d_call: TRBD2
clone_size: NA
v_call: TRBV11-3
cdr3_aa: CASSGNSGLAGNNEQFF
cdr3_nt: TGTGCCAGCAGCGGCAACTCGGGACTAGCGGGGAACAATGAGCAGTTCTTC

j_call: TRBJ1-1
d_call: NA
clone_size: NA
v_call: TRBV12-5
cdr3_aa: CASGLVQGNTEAFF
cdr3_nt: TGTGCTAGTGGTTTGGTACAGGGGAACACTGAAGCTTTCTTT

j_call: TRBJ2-7
d_call: NA
clone_size: NA
v_call: TRBV19
cdr3_aa: CASSSPDSVYEQYF
cdr3_nt: TGTGCCAGTAGTTCCCCGGACAGTGTCTACGAGCAGTACTTC

j_call: TRBJ2-1
d_call: NA
clone_size: NA
v_call: TRBV5-5
cdr3_aa: CASSFQGSGYNEQFF
cdr3_nt: TGTGCCAGCAGCTTCCAGGGAAGCGGCTACAATGAGCAGTTCTTC

j_call: TRBJ2-1
d_call: TRBD1
clone_size: NA
v_call: TRBV27
cdr3_aa: CASRGDRGDEQFF
cdr3_nt: TGTGCCAGCAGGGGCGACAGGGGTGATGAGCAGTTCTTC

j_call: TRBJ1-2
d_call: NA
clone_size: NA
v_call: TRBV29-1
cdr3_aa: CSVEDPLGAVRGYTF
cdr3_nt: TGCAGCGTTGAAGACCCACTGGGGGCGGTGAGAGGCTACACCTTC

j_call: TRBJ2-1
d_call: NA
clone_size: NA
v_call: TRBV29-1
cdr3_aa: CSVGVYNEQFF
cdr3_nt: TGCAGCGTTGGGGTTTACAATGAGCAGTTCTTC

j_call: TRBJ2-7
d_call: NA
clone_size: once
v_call: TRBV2
cdr3_aa: CASSSGATYEQYF
cdr3_nt: TGTGCCAGCAGTTCAGGAGCAACCTACGAGCAGTACTTC

j_call: TRBJ2-1
d_call: TRBD1
clone_size: NA
v_call: TRBV4-2
cdr3_aa: CASSQGTGDEQFF
cdr3_nt: TGTGCCAGCAGCCAAGGTACAGGGGATGAGCAGTTCTTC

j_call: TRBJ1-1
d_call: NA
clone_size: NA
v_call: TRBV11-2
cdr3_aa: CASSQNREAFF
cdr3_nt: TGTGCCAGCAGCCAAAACAGGGAGGCTTTCTTT

j_call: TRBJ2-7
d_call: NA
clone_size: NA
v_call: TRBV6-1
cdr3_aa: CASSEAQGEQYF
cdr3_nt: TGTGCCAGCAGTGAAGCCCAGGGCGAGCAGTACTTC

j_call: TRBJ2-7
d_call: NA
clone_size: NA
v_call: TRBV5-1
cdr3_aa: CASSLNYEQYF
cdr3_nt: TGCGCCAGCAGCTTGAATTACGAGCAGTACTTC

j_call: TRBJ2-7
d_call: NA
clone_size: NA
v_call: TRBV19
cdr3_aa: CASSTDTGTGEQYF
cdr3_nt: TGTGCCAGTAGTACGGACACAGGGACGGGCGAGCAGTACTTC

j_call: TRBJ2-1
d_call: NA
clone_size: NA
v_call: TRBV7-2
cdr3_aa: CASSLERTSSYNEQFF
cdr3_nt: TGTGCCAGCAGCTTAGAGCGGACAAGCTCCTACAATGAGCAGTTCTTC

j_call: TRBJ2-7
d_call: NA
clone_size: NA
v_call: TRBV11-3
cdr3_aa: CASSSREVDSYEQYF
cdr3_nt: TGTGCCAGCAGCTCCAGAGAGGTGGACTCCTACGAGCAGTACTTC

j_call: TRBJ2-3
d_call: TRBD2
clone_size: NA
v_call: TRBV5-4
cdr3_aa: CASSSRTSGDTQYF
cdr3_nt: TGTGCCAGCAGCTCACGGACTAGCGGTGATACGCAGTATTTT

j_call: TRBJ1-5
d_call: NA
clone_size: NA
v_call: TRBV6-5
cdr3_aa: CASSYSRDGDQPQHF
cdr3_nt: TGTGCCAGCAGTTACTCTCGGGACGGAGATCAGCCCCAGCATTTT

j_call: TRBJ1-1
d_call: NA
clone_size: NA
v_call: TRBV7-9
cdr3_aa: CASSLSGGGTEAFF
cdr3_nt: TGTGCCAGCAGCTTATCCGGGGGGGGGACTGAAGCTTTCTTT

j_call: TRBJ2-6
d_call: NA
clone_size: NA
v_call: TRBV7-8
cdr3_aa: CASSLHRHHSGANVLTF
cdr3_nt: TGTGCCAGCAGCTTACACAGGCATCACTCTGGGGCCAACGTCCTGACTTTC

j_call: TRBJ1-5
d_call: NA
clone_size: NA
v_call: TRBV2
cdr3_aa: CASNRGSRVNFDQPQHF
cdr3_nt: TGTGCCAGCAATCGGGGATCCAGGGTTAACTTTGATCAGCCCCAGCATTTT

j_call: TRBJ1-3
d_call: NA
clone_size: NA
v_call: TRBV7-8
cdr3_aa: CASSLLPDRMTGNTIYF
cdr3_nt: TGTGCCAGCAGCCTACTACCGGACAGAATGACCGGAAACACCATATATTTT

j_call: TRBJ2-1
d_call: NA
clone_size: NA
v_call: TRBV7-9
cdr3_aa: CASSLAVGGAYNEQFF
cdr3_nt: TGTGCCAGCAGCTTAGCGGTCGGGGGCGCCTACAATGAGCAGTTCTTC

j_call: TRBJ2-1
d_call: TRBD2
clone_size: NA
v_call: TRBV19
cdr3_aa: CASRGGTYDEQFF
cdr3_nt: TGTGCCAGTAGGGGAGGGACTTATGATGAGCAGTTCTTC

j_call: TRBJ1-1
d_call: TRBD1
clone_size: NA
v_call: TRBV7-9
cdr3_aa: CASSLKTGAHTEAFF
cdr3_nt: TGTGCCAGCAGCTTGAAGACAGGGGCCCACACTGAAGCTTTCTTT

j_call: TRBJ2-1
d_call: NA
clone_size: NA
v_call: TRBV16
cdr3_aa: CASSHGGEQFF
cdr3_nt: TGTGCCAGCAGCCACGGGGGCGAGCAGTTCTTC

j_call: TRBJ1-1
d_call: NA
clone_size: NA
v_call: TRBV5-6
cdr3_aa: CASSLTGRTEAFF
cdr3_nt: TGTGCCAGCAGCTTGACAGGGAGGACTGAAGCTTTCTTT

j_call: TRBJ2-7
d_call: NA
clone_size: NA
v_call: TRBV6-5
cdr3_aa: CASIQGGPPLEQYF
cdr3_nt: TGTGCCAGCATCCAGGGTGGGCCCCCTCTCGAGCAGTACTTC

j_call: TRBJ1-1
d_call: NA
clone_size: NA
v_call: TRBV6-4
cdr3_aa: CASKPRVLGGTEAFF
cdr3_nt: TGTGCCAGCAAGCCGCGGGTATTGGGGGGCACTGAAGCTTTCTTT

j_call: TRBJ2-5
d_call: NA
clone_size: NA
v_call: TRBV12-5
cdr3_aa: CASGLVAGETQYF
cdr3_nt: TGTGCTAGTGGTTTGGTGGCCGGGGAGACCCAGTACTTC

j_call: TRBJ2-7
d_call: NA
clone_size: NA
v_call: TRBV4-1
cdr3_aa: CASSQVQDSGEQYF
cdr3_nt: TGCGCCAGCAGCCAAGTCCAGGATTCGGGCGAGCAGTACTTC

j_call: TRBJ2-7
d_call: NA
clone_size: NA
v_call: TRBV5-1
cdr3_aa: CASSLEAGLLDEQYF
cdr3_nt: TGCGCCAGCAGCTTGGAGGCAGGGCTTCTCGACGAGCAGTACTTC

j_call: TRBJ2-4
d_call: NA
clone_size: once
v_call: TRBV27
cdr3_aa: CATESRAENIQYF
cdr3_nt: TGTGCGACGGAGAGCAGGGCCGAAAACATTCAGTACTTC

j_call: TRBJ1-2
d_call: NA
clone_size: NA
v_call: TRBV4-1
cdr3_aa: CASSQGPGAQGYTF
cdr3_nt: TGCGCCAGCAGCCAAGGGCCGGGGGCGCAAGGCTACACCTTC

j_call: TRBJ1-1
d_call: TRBD1
clone_size: NA
v_call: TRBV7-9
cdr3_aa: CASSGQGWGTEAFF
cdr3_nt: TGTGCCAGCAGCGGACAGGGCTGGGGCACTGAAGCTTTCTTT

j_call: TRBJ2-7
d_call: TRBD2
clone_size: NA
v_call: TRBV13
cdr3_aa: CASSLSGLAPYEQYF
cdr3_nt: TGTGCCAGCAGCTTATCCGGACTAGCCCCCTACGAGCAGTACTTC